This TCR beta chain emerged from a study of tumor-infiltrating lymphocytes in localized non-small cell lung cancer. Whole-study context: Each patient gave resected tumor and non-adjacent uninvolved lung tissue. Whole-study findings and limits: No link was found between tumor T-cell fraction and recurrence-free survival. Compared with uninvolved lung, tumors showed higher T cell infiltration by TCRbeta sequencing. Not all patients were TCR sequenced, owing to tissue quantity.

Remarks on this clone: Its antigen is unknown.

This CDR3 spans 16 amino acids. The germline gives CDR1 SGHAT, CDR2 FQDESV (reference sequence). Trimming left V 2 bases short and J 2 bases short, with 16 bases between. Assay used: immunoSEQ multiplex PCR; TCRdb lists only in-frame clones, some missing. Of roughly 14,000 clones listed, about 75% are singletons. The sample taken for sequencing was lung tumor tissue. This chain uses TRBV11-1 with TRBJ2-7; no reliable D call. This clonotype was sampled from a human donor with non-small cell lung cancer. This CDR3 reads CASSLRYGPFPYEQYF. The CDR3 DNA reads TGTGCCAGCAGCTTACGGTACGGACCTTTTCCCTACGAGCAGTACTTC.